The 7 T cell receptor beta chains below come from one sample, sequenced in a study of OX40 agonist ivuxolimab in advanced cancers. Sequencing used immunoSEQ multiplex PCR; TCRdb keeps in-frame clones, though not all of them. Found here are roughly 62,000 clones, roughly 85% of them singletons; the top ten hold under 4.5%. Source: CD4+ or CD8+ T cells sorted from blood, taken in a trial of the OX40 agonist ivuxolimab. All receptors come from an adult with an advanced solid tumor such as melanoma, head and neck, liver or kidney cancer.

Concerning this clone itself: An end of the junction does not agree with germline; a read error may underlie this. This chain connects TRBV7-3 to TRBJ2-2; D not resolved. The germline CDR1 and CDR2 sequences are SGHTA and FQGTGA. This CDR3 is 12 amino acids long. Here the CDR3 reads CASSVTAGELFF. The CDR3, as DNA: TGTGCCAGCAGCGTAACCGCCGGGGAGCTGTTTTTT. The entire variable domain, with the rest obtained from reference TRBV7-3 and TRBJ2-2, is as follows: GAGVSQTPSNKVTEKGKYVELRCDPISGHTALYWYRQSLGQGPEFLIYFQGTGAADDSGLPNDRFFAVRPEGSVSTLKIQRTERGDSAVYLCASSVTAGELFFGEGSRLTVL.

This chain links TRBV7-9 with TRBJ2-1, with D uncertain. CDR3 size: 13 residues. Between the trimmed V and J ends, which lost 5 bases and 4 bases, there was a span of 9 bases. The germline V gene encodes CDR1 SEHNR and CDR2 FQNEAQ (reference sequence). CDR3 in amino acids: CASSTTAYNEQFF. CDR3 in DNA: TGTGCCAGCAGCACTACAGCTTACAATGAGCAGTTCTTC.

V usage is TRBV5-1 and J usage is TRBJ1-2; D gene ambiguous. Germline V gives CDR1 SGHRS, CDR2 YFSETQ. CDR3 length equals 14 residues. With 0 bases removed from V and 4 bases from J, the gap between germline ends came to 10 bases. DNA of the CDR3: TGCGCCAGCAGCTTGGAGGTCAGAAGCTATGGCTACACCTTC. Protein sequence: CASSLEVRSYGYTF.

The chain couples TRBV14 to TRBJ1-2; 8 nucleotides agree with TRBD1. The CDR3 totals 17 residues. The V gene end was trimmed by 5 bases and the J gene end by 0 bases; junction bases not matched to a gene: 11. Germline CDR1 and CDR2: SGHDN and FVKESK. CDR3: CASSYLGTGEANYGYTF. The CDR3 nucleotides are TGTGCCAGCAGCTACCTCGGGACAGGTGAAGCTAACTATGGCTACACCTTC.

V gene TRBV29-1 combines with J gene TRBJ1-2; 8 bases map to TRBD1. This CDR3 is built from 12 residues. The germline V gene encodes CDR1 SQVTM and CDR2 ANQGSEA. V trimming: 7 bases; J trimming: 7 bases; junction bases outside the gene matches: 8. CDR3 in amino acids: CSDRTGSLGYTF. As DNA, the CDR3 is TGCAGCGACCGGACAGGGTCCCTTGGCTACACCTTC.

The genes are TRBV28 and TRBJ2-5; D uncertain. Trimming shortened V by 8 bases and J by 4 bases, and 14 bases separated the two germline ends. Germline CDR1 is MDHEN and CDR2 is SYDVKM. The CDR3 length is 13 residues. CDR3 nucleotides: TGTGCCAGCCGCCGAACCTCCCGAGAGACCCAGTACTTC. It encodes CASRRTSRETQYF.

This rearrangement joins TRBV13 to TRBJ2-5; D tentatively reads TRBD1 or TRBD2 (5 bases each). The germline gives CDR1 PRHDT, CDR2 FYEKMQ (reference sequence). The CDR3 has 14 residues. Deletions cut 5 bases from V and 6 bases from J, with 16 bases between. The CDR3 spells CASSIRDAQQTQYF. In nucleotides, the CDR3 is TGTGCCAGCAGCATCCGGGACGCTCAACAGACCCAGTACTTC.